The 9 T cell receptor beta chains presented below share a single source sample, sequenced in a study of blood T cell repertoires in COVID-19. Assay: immunoSEQ multiplex PCR; the TCRdb copy retains only in-frame clones and omits some. The repertoire has under 200,000 clones, approximately 80% of them found once; the top ten carry approximately 10%. The sequenced sample consisted of PBMCs or T cells enriched from blood (not recorded which). The receptors derive from a man aged 50 to 60 who had recovered from COVID-19.

The CDR3 sequence: CASSVGLGSDTQYF. CDR3 nucleotides: TGTGCCAGCAGCGTTGGACTAGGCTCAGATACGCAGTATTTT. V usage is TRBV9 and J usage is TRBJ2-3; 7 nucleotides align to TRBD2. V shed 2 bases, J shed 4 bases, and the junction held 4 bases outside the gene matches. The CDR3 runs 14 residues. The germline gives CDR1 SGDLS, CDR2 YYNGEE.

This clone was observed a single time. V gene TRBV24-1 combines with J gene TRBJ1-1; the D is unclear. The germline V gene has CDR1 KGHDR and CDR2 SFDVKD. Trimming shortened V by 11 bases and J by 0 bases, and 21 bases separated the two germline ends. There are 16 residues in the CDR3. CDR3: CAIKSKRAGMNTEAFF. The CDR3, as DNA: TGTGCCATTAAATCCAAGAGGGCGGGAATGAACACTGAAGCTTTCTTT.

This clone showed up just once. V usage is TRBV5-1 and J usage is TRBJ1-6, with 8 positions matching TRBD1. V lost 4 bases to trimming and J lost 9 bases; unmatched junction nucleotides: 6. The length of the CDR3 is 14 residues. Germline V gene sequence: CDR1 SGHRS, CDR2 YFSETQ. The CDR3 coding sequence is TGCGCCAGCAGCGTGACAGGGGAAGTTTCACCCCTCCACTTT. It encodes CASSVTGEVSPLHF.

The V and J genes are TRBV4-1 and TRBJ2-7, with D possibly matching TRBD2 (6 bases). The germline V gene encodes CDR1 MGHRA and CDR2 YSYEKL. The CDR3 has 14 amino acids. V lost 1 base and J 2 bases, leaving 9 bases between the germline ends. The CDR3 DNA reads TGCGCCAGCAGCCAAGTAGGAGGGACCTACGAGCAGTACTTC. Encoded protein: CASSQVGGTYEQYF.

This chain links TRBV5-1 with TRBJ1-1; TRBD1 might be the D (6 bases). The V and J ends lost 4 bases and 3 bases respectively, with 13 bases between them. This CDR3 has 14 amino acids. Germline V gene lookup returns CDR1 SGHRS and CDR2 YFSETQ. This CDR3 is CASSQTTGDTEAFF. The CDR3 coding sequence is TGCGCCAGCAGCCAGACGACAGGCGACACTGAAGCTTTCTTT.

The V gene is TRBV6-5, the J gene TRBJ2-3, with TRBD1 identical over 7 bases. Trimming cost V 5 bases and J 1 base; bases outside gene matches: 6. Germline CDR1 is MNHEY and CDR2 is SVGAGI. The CDR3 runs to 15 residues. The CDR3, as DNA: TGTGCCAGCAGTACAAACAGGGGAGGCACAGATACGCAGTATTTT. It translates to CASSTNRGGTDTQYF.

The rearrangement links TRBV2 to TRBJ2-3, with a possible D match to TRBD1 (5 bases). The germline V gene has CDR1 SNHLY and CDR2 FYNNEI. The CDR3 totals 13 residues. V lost 0 bases to trimming and J lost 8 bases, with 9 bases between them. CDR3 DNA sequence: TGTGCCAGCAGTGAAGCATTTCAGGGTACGCAGTATTTT. Translated, it gives CASSEAFQGTQYF. The full variable domain, in which reference TRBV2 and TRBJ2-3 provide the parts outside the CDR3, is EPEVTQTPSHQVTQMGQEVILRCVPISNHLYFYWYRQILGQKVEFLVSFYNNEISEKSEIFDDQFSVERPDGSNFTLKIRSTKLEDSAMYFCASSEAFQGTQYFGPGTRLTVL.

This chain uses TRBV19 with TRBJ1-4; the match to TRBD1 covers 7 bases. This CDR3 is 15 amino acids long. Germline V gives CDR1 LNHDA, CDR2 SQIVND (reference sequence). V lost 5 bases to trimming and J lost 5 bases; unmatched junction nucleotides: 8. CDR3 in amino acids: CASSLRGQLNEKLFF. Written as DNA, the CDR3 is TGTGCCAGTAGTCTACGGGGACAGCTAAATGAAAAACTGTTTTTT.

The genes are TRBV6-1 and TRBJ1-4, with a tentative D call TRBD1 (6 bases). The CDR3 covers 13 residues. CDR1 is MNHNS, CDR2 SASEGT, per germline. Trimming pared 3 bases from V and 13 bases from J, leaving 15 bases between. The CDR3 DNA reads as TGTGCCAGCAGTGAGGGGGCGGGCAATGGACTGTTTTTT. This encodes CASSEGAGNGLFF.